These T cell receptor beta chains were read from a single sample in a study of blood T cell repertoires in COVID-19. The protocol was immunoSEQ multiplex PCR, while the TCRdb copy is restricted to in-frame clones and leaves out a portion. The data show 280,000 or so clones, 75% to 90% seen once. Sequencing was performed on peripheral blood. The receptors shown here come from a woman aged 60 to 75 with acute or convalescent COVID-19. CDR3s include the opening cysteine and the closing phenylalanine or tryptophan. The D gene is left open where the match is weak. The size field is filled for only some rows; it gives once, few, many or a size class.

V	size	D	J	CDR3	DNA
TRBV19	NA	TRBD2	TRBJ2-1	CASTSPTGLAGVNEQFF	TGTGCCAGTACCTCACCTACAGGGCTAGCGGGAGTCAATGAGCAGTTCTTC
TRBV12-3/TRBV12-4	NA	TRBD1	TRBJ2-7	CASTKGQDYEQYF	TGTGCCAGCACTAAGGGACAGGACTACGAGCAGTACTTC
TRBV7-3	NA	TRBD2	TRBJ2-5	CASSELAGGQETQYF	TGTGCCAGCAGCGAACTAGCGGGGGGCCAAGAGACCCAGTACTTC
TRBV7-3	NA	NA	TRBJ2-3	CASSQLHSTDTQYF	TGTGCCAGCAGCCAACTTCATAGCACAGATACGCAGTATTTT
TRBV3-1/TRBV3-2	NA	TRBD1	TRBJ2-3	CASSHRQGSTDTQYF	TGTGCCAGCAGCCACCGACAGGGTAGCACAGATACGCAGTATTTT
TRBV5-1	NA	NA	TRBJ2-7	CASSLAGVNEQYF	TGCGCCAGCAGCTTGGCCGGGGTTAACGAGCAGTACTTC
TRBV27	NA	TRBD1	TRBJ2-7	CASSFRDRGPQREQYF	TGTGCCAGCAGTTTCCGGGACAGGGGGCCCCAGCGCGAGCAGTACTTC
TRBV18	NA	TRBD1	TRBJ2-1	CASSQGASYNEQFF	TGTGCCAGCTCGCAGGGGGCGTCCTACAATGAGCAGTTCTTC
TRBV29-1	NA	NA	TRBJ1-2	CSVDWPEDYGYTF	TGCAGCGTTGATTGGCCCGAGGACTATGGCTACACCTTC
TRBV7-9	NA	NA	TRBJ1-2	CASSLGGGNYGYTF	TGTGCCAGCAGCTTAGGGGGCGGAAACTATGGCTACACCTTC
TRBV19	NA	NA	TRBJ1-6	CASSIDWTNSPLHF	TGTGCCAGTAGTATTGACTGGACAAATTCACCCCTCCACTTT
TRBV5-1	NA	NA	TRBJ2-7	CASSATLSAASYEQYF	TGCGCCAGCAGCGCGACTCTATCTGCGGCATCCTACGAGCAGTACTTC
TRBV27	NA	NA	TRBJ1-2	CASSLYRNYGYTF	TGTGCCAGCAGTTTATACAGAAACTATGGCTACACCTTC
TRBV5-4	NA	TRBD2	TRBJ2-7	CASSVAGARSYEQYF	TGTGCCAGCAGCGTAGCGGGGGCAAGGTCCTACGAGCAGTACTTC
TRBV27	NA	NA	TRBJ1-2	CASSLGRSHYGYTF	TGTGCCAGCAGTTTGGGCAGGTCACACTATGGCTACACCTTC
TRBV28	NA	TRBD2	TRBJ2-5	CASSLSGGWETQYF	TGTGCCAGCAGCCTTAGCGGGGGGTGGGAGACCCAGTACTTC
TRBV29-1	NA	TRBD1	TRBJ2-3	CSVGPGGSDTQYF	TGCAGCGTTGGTCCAGGGGGCAGCGATACGCAGTATTTT
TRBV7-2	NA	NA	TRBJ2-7	CASSFRVRYEQYF	TGTGCCAGCAGCTTCAGGGTGAGGTACGAGCAGTACTTC
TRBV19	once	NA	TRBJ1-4	CASSPTATNEKLFF	TGTGCCAGTAGCCCGACAGCAACTAATGAAAAACTGTTTTTT
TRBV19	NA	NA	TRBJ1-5	CASRGAGSQPQHF	TGTGCCAGTAGGGGGGCAGGGTCTCAGCCCCAGCATTTT
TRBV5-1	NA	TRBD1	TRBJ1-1	CASSPGQGTEAFF	TGCGCCAGCAGCCCGGGACAGGGGACCGAAGCTTTCTTT
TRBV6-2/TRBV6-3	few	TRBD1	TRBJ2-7	CASSYGTGTGRTEWYF	TGTGCCAGCAGTTACGGGACCGGGACAGGGCGAACTGAGTGGTACTTC